This T cell receptor beta chain came from a study of blood T cells in healthy people across ages. The authors ran a second PCR of about 7 to 11 cycles using a sample-barcoded 5' primer and a J-beta primer mix. Each CDR3 protein gets one entry after TCRdb re-called the 5' RACE reads with MiXCR. In the table there are some 640,000 distinct CDR3 sequences, about 30% of which are singletons. This clonotype occurred many times. Its target is unknown. V was shortened by 4 bases and J by 7 bases, with 17 bases between the two germline ends. There are 14 residues in the CDR3. Per the germline V gene, CDR1 is SQVTM and CDR2 is ANQGSEA. General observations from the study: With naive T cell percentage, TCR beta diversity showed a strong correlation. Per million T cells, TCR beta diversity dropped roughly linearly as age increased.

The rearrangement joins TRBV29-1 to TRBJ2-1; D uncertain. The clonotype was recovered from a woman aged 80 or over in good health. The sequenced sample consisted of blood. Written as DNA, the CDR3 is TGCAGCGTTGCCCGGACCTCCCTAGGGAATGAGCAGTTCTTC. Residues: CSVARTSLGNEQFF.